Following are 5 T cell receptor beta chains from one sample sequenced in a study of T cells after yellow fever vaccination (dated by TCRdb to 2018 to 2020). Library method: 5' RACE. The sequencer listed for this sample is Illumina HiSeq 2500. TCRdb trimmed public reads at Q25 via fastp, called clones via MiXCR and kept in-frame beta chains. For every CDR3 protein sequence, its rows merge into one entry that carries the most common genes and DNA. In this sample the table shows fewer than 650,000 distinct CDR3 sequences, roughly a fifth of which occur a single time. The ten largest account for about a sixth of the sample. What this sample's treatment or condition label stands for: live attenuated yellow fever vaccine strain. This specimen was PBMCs, taken roughly 23 days after the first yellow fever vaccination. These receptors came from a man between 18 and 29 years old who received the YFV17D yellow fever vaccine.

This clonotype was counted only a few times. The rearrangement joins TRBV7-9 to TRBJ2-7, with 9 nucleotides matching TRBD1. The CDR3 runs to 13 residues. The junction had 4 bases not matched to a gene; V was cut back by 8 bases and J by 2 bases. Per the germline V gene, CDR1 is SEHNR and CDR2 is FQNEAQ (reference sequence). CDR3 nucleotide sequence: TGTGCCAGCGCCGGGACAGGGACCTACGAGCAGTACTTC. Translation gives CASAGTGTYEQYF.

This clonotype has a handful of counts. V is TRBV6-2 or TRBV6-3 and J is TRBJ1-1; D unresolved. Trimming pared 2 bases from V and 1 base from J, leaving 11 bases between. CDR1 and CDR2 (germline): MNHEY, SVGEGT. There are 15 residues in the CDR3. Here the CDR3 reads CASSYEVFRNTEAFF. CDR3 DNA sequence: TGTGCCAGCAGTTACGAGGTGTTTCGGAACACTGAAGCTTTCTTT.

The chain has TRBV4-2 and TRBJ2-5; 7 positions match TRBD1. The CDR3 has 16 amino acids. The J segment lost 4 bases and the V segment lost 3 bases, leaving 11 bases of the junction unmatched. The germline CDR1 and CDR2 sequences are LGHNA and YNFKEQ. The CDR3: CASSQRTGRGPETQYF. The CDR3 DNA follows: TGTGCCAGCAGCCAGAGGACAGGAAGGGGACCAGAGACCCAGTACTTC.

This clonotype was detected a few times. This chain links TRBV5-1 with TRBJ2-7; D gene unclear. CDR3 length equals 14 residues. Germline lookup yields CDR1 SGHRS and CDR2 YFSETQ. Trimming left V 1 base short and J 0 bases short, with 8 bases between. The CDR3 DNA sequence: TGCGCCAGCAGCTTGTACGTTAGCTCCTACGAGCAGTACTTC. Its protein is CASSLYVSSYEQYF.

There are a few counts of this clonotype. The V call is TRBV20-1, the J call TRBJ1-5; 7 bases line up with TRBD1. Germline V gene data show CDR1 as DFQATT and CDR2 as SNEGSKA (reference sequence). The V segment lost 2 bases and the J segment 10 bases; nucleotides outside the gene matches: 11. CDR3 size: 14 residues. CDR3 sequence (DNA): TGCAGTGCTAGACCCGGGACAGTCACAAAACCCCAGCATTTT. This encodes CSARPGTVTKPQHF.